The 7 T cell receptor beta chains reported below all come from one sample, sequenced in a study of cytomegalovirus exposure and HLA in healthy donors. The data were produced by immunoSEQ multiplex PCR, yet TCRdb's version contains in-frame clones alone and is incomplete. The top ten hold approximately 2% of the sample, which has some 100,000 clones, around 88% seen once. The sample comprised PBMCs. All receptors come from a man aged 18 to 30 in good health and CMV-seronegative.

The V and J genes are TRBV28 and TRBJ2-7, with unresolved D. Trimming took off 3 bases at V and 6 bases at J, with 3 bases between the two ends. Germline-derived CDR1 and CDR2 are MDHEN and SYDVKM. The CDR3 is 10 residues long. The CDR3 region has the DNA TGTGCCAGCAGTTTTAGCGAGCAGTACTTC. It specifies CASSFSEQYF.

The chain links TRBV6-1 to TRBJ2-6; 7 bases line up with TRBD1. The V gene's germline CDR1 is MNHNS and CDR2 SASEGT. Trimming cost V 7 bases and J 2 bases; bases outside gene matches: 5. The CDR3 loop spans 15 amino acids. Here the CDR3 reads CASTRGMAGANVLTF. DNA for the CDR3: TGTGCCAGCACCAGGGGGATGGCTGGGGCCAACGTCCTGACTTTC.

V is TRBV28 and J is TRBJ1-2; 12 bases match TRBD1. This CDR3 is 14 amino acids long. Losses at the gene ends were 4 bases for V and 8 bases for J; bases not matched to a gene: 5. Germline CDR1 reads MDHEN; CDR2 reads SYDVKM. The CDR3 protein is CASSSGQGARGYTF. CDR3 coding DNA: TGTGCCAGCAGTTCGGGACAGGGGGCGCGGGGCTACACCTTC.

The chain couples TRBV11-3 to TRBJ2-1, with 9 positions matching TRBD1. Germline V CDR1 and CDR2: SGHNT, YENEEA. V gave up 5 bases and J gave up 7 bases; unmatched junction bases: 9. The CDR3 length is 15 residues. The CDR3: CASSQRDREVNEQFF. DNA for the CDR3: TGTGCCAGCAGCCAACGGGACAGGGAGGTGAATGAGCAGTTCTTC.

V and J are TRBV6-4 and TRBJ1-1; unclear D gene. Per the germline V gene, CDR1 is MRHNA and CDR2 is SNTAGT. The CDR3 sequence is 11 residues long. The germline V and J ends were trimmed by 0 bases and 11 bases, with 7 bases remaining between them. CDR3 coding DNA: TGTGCCAGCAGTGACTCCCGGGGTGCTTTCTTT. Protein product: CASSDSRGAFF.

This rearrangement joins TRBV27 to TRBJ1-4; tentatively, D is TRBD1 (6 bases). Germline loops: CDR1 MNHEY, CDR2 SMNVEV (reference sequence). Trimming cost V 2 bases and J 6 bases, with 13 bases left between them. This CDR3 is 15 amino acids long. The DNA of the CDR3 is TGTGCCAGCAGTTTAAGGATGTCAGGGGATGAAAAACTGTTTTTT. Its protein product is CASSLRMSGDEKLFF.

This chain links TRBV19 with TRBJ2-1; no firm D call. CDR3 size: 10 residues. Germline values: CDR1 LNHDA, CDR2 SQIVND (reference sequence). With 10 bases removed from V and 10 bases from J, the gap between germline ends came to 11 bases. The CDR3 nucleotides are TGTGCCACCTCGGAGCGCGAGCAGTTCTTC. Translated: CATSEREQFF.